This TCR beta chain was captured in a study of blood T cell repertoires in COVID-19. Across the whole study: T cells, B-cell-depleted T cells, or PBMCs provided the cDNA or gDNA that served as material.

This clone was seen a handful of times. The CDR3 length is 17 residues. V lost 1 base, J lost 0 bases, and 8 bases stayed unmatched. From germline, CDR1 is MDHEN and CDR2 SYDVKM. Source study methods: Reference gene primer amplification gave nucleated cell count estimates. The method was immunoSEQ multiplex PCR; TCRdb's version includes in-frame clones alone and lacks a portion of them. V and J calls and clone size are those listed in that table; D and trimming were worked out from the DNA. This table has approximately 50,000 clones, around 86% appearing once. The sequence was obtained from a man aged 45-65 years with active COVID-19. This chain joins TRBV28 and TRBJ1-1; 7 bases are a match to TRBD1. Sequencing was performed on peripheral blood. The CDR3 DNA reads TGTGCCAGCAGTTTATTCAGGGGGTTCCCCTTGAACACTGAAGCTTTCTTT. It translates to CASSLFRGFPLNTEAFF. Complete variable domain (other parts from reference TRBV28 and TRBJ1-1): DVKVTQSSRYLVKRTGEKVFLECVQDMDHENMFWYRQDPGLGLRLIYFSYDVKMKEKGDIPEGYSVSREKKERFSLILESASTNQTSMYLCASSLFRGFPLNTEAFFGQGTRLTVV.